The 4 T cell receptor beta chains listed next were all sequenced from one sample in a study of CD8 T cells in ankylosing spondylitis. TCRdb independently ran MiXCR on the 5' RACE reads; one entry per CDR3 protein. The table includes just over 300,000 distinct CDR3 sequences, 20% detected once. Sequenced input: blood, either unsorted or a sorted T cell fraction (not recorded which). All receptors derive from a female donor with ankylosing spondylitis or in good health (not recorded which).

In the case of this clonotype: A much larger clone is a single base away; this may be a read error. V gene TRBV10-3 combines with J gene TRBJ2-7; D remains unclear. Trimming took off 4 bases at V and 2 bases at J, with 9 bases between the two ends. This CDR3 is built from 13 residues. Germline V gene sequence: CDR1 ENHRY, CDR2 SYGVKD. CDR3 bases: TGTGCCATCAGTGTAGCAGTGACCTACGAGCAGTACTTC. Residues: CAISVAVTYEQYF.

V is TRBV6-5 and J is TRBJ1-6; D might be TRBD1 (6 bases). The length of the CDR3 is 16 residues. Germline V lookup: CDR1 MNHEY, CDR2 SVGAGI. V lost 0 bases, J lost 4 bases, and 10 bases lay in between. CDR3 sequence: CASSYSTGPYNSPLHF. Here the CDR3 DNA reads TGTGCCAGCAGTTACTCGACAGGACCTTATAATTCACCCCTCCACTTT.

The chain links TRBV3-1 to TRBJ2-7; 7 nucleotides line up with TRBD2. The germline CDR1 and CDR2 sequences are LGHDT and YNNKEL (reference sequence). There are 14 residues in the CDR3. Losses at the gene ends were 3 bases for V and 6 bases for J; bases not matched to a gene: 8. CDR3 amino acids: CASSHGGSGGEQYF. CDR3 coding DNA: TGTGCCAGCAGCCACGGGGGGTCTGGAGGCGAGCAGTACTTC.

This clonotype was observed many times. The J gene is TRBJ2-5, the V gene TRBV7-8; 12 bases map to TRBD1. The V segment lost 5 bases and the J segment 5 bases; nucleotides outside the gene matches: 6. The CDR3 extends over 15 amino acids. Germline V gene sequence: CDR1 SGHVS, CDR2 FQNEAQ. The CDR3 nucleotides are TGTGCCAGCAGCCACCGGGACAGGGGGCAGGAGACCCAGTACTTC. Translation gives CASSHRDRGQETQYF.